These 5 T cell receptor beta chains were all obtained from the same sample, sequenced in a study of blood T cell repertoires in COVID-19 (dated by TCRdb to 2018 to 2020). Receptors were amplified or captured by the immunoSEQ multiplex PCR assay. TCRdb's version of the immuneACCESS table is confined to in-frame rearrangements and falls short of the full clone set. An unresolved V gene accounts for under half of the shortfall where checked; the remainder is of unknown origin. Recorded for this sample are some 270,000 clones; 80% to 85% of them occurred a single time. Jointly, the top ten make up about 1.5% of the sample. The sequencing input was peripheral blood. The source is a woman in her thirties or forties who had recovered from COVID-19.

This sequence joins TRBV9 and TRBJ1-2, with no clear D. The CDR3 is 15 residues long. The germline CDR1 and CDR2 sequences are SGDLS and YYNGEE. With 0 bases removed from V and 3 bases from J, the gap between germline ends came to 12 bases. Written as DNA, the CDR3 is TGTGCCAGCAGCGTAGGGAATGGGCTTTACTATGGCTACACCTTC. Translating it yields CASSVGNGLYYGYTF.

The genes are TRBV7-3 and TRBJ1-1; 10 positions match TRBD1. V shed 4 bases, J shed 4 bases, and the junction held 6 bases outside the gene matches. There are 15 residues in the CDR3. Germline values: CDR1 SGHTA, CDR2 FQGTGA. The DNA for the CDR3 is TGTGCCAGCAGCTCCCAGGGACAGGGGTCCACTGAAGCTTTCTTT. This sequence encodes CASSSQGQGSTEAFF. Drawing the rest from reference TRBV7-3 and TRBJ1-1, the complete variable domain is GAGVSQTPSNKVTEKGKYVELRCDPISGHTALYWYRQSLGQGPEFLIYFQGTGAADDSGLPNDRFFAVRPEGSVSTLKIQRTERGDSAVYLCASSSQGQGSTEAFFGQGTRLTVV.

The V call is TRBV4-2, the J call TRBJ2-3; 7 bases are shared with TRBD1. The CDR3 extends over 15 amino acids. From germline, CDR1 is LGHNA and CDR2 YNFKEQ. The junction had 7 bases not matched to a gene; V was cut back by 4 bases and J by 3 bases. The CDR3 protein is CASSRDRVGTDTQYF. The DNA of the CDR3 is TGTGCCAGCAGCCGAGACAGGGTCGGTACAGATACGCAGTATTTT.

Here the CDR3 DNA reads TGTGCCAGCAGCCCCGACAGGTATGCAGATACGCAGTATTTT. Its protein is CASSPDRYADTQYF. The chain links TRBV5-4 to TRBJ2-3; TRBD1 might be the D (6 bases). From germline, CDR1 is SGHNT and CDR2 YYREEE (reference sequence). Trimming took off 4 bases at V and 4 bases at J, with 13 bases between the two ends. CDR3 length equals 14 residues.

This chain connects TRBV6-4 to TRBJ1-2; D is ambiguous. CDR1 is MRHNA and CDR2 is SNTAGT in the germline V gene. The ends were cut back, 0 bases at V and 4 bases at J, with 9 bases in the middle. The CDR3 runs to 14 residues. CDR3 nucleotides: TGTGCCAGCAGTGACTCGATTCTCAGCTATGGCTACACCTTC. Amino acid sequence: CASSDSILSYGYTF.